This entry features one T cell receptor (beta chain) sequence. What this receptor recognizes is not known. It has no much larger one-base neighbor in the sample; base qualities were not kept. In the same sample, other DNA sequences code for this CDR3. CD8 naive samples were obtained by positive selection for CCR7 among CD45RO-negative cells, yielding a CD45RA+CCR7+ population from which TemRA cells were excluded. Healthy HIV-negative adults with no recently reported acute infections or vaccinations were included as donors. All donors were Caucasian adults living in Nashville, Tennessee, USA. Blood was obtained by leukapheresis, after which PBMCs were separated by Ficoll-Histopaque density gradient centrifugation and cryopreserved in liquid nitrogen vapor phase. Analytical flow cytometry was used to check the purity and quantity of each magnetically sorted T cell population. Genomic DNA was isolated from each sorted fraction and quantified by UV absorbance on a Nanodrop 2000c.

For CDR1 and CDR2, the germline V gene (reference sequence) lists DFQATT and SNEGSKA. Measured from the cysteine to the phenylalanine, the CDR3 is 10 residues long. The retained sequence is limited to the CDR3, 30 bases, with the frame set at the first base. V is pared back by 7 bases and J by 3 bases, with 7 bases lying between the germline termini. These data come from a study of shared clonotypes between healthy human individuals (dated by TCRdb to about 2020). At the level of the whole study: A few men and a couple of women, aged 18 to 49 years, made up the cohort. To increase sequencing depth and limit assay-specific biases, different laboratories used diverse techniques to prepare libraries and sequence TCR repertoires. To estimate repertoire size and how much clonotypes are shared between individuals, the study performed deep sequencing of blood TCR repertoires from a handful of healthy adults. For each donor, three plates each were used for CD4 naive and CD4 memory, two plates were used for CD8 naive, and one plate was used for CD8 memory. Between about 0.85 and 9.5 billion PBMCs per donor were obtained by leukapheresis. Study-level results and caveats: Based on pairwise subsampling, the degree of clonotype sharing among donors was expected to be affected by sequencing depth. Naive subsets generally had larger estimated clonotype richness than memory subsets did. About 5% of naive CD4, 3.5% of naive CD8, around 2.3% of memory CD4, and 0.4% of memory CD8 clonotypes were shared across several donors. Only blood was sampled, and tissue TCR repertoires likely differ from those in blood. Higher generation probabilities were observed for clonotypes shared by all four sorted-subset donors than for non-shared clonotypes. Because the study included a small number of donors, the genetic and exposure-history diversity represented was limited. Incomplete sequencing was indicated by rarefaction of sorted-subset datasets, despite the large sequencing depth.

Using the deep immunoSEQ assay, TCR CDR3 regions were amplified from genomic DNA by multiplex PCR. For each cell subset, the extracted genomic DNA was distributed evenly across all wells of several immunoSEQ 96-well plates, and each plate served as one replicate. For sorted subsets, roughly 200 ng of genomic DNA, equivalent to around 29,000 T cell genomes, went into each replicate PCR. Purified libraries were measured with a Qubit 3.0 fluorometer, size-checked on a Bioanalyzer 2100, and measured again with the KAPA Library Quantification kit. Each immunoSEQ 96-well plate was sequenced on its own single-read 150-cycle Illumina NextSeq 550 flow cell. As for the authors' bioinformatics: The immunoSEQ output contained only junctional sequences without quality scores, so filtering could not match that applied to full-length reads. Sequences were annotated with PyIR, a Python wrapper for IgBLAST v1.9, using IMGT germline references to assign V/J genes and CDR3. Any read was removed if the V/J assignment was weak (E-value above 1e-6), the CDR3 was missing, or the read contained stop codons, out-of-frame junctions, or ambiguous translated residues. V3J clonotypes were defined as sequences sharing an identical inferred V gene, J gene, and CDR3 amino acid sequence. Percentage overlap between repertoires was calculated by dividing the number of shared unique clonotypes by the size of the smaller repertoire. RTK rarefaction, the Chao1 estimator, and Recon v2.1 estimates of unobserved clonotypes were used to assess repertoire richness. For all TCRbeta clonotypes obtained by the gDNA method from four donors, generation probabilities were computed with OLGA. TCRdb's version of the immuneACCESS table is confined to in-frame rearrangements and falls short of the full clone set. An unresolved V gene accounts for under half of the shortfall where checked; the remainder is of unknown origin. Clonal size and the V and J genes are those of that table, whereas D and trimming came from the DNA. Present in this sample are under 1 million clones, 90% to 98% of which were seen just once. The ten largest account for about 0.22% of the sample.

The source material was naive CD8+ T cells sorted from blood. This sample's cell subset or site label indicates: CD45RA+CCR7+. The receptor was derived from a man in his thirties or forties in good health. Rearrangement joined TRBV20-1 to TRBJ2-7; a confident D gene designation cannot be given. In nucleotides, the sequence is TGCAGTGTTGGAAGCTACGAGCAGTACTTC. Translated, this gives CSVGSYEQYF.